There are many counts of the clone carrying this T cell receptor beta chain. Its specificity is unknown. TCR beta CDR3 amplification used RNA transcripts. In the first round, RT-PCR was carried out with HTBI primers, and a multiplex PCR formed the second round. TCRdb redid the calling of the multiplex PCR reads with MiXCR, one entry per CDR3 protein. This table holds about half a million distinct CDR3 sequences, 13% to 15% found once. This sample was included in a study of Graves' ophthalmopathy and Graves' hyperthyroidism. PBMCs originated in more than 7.5 ml of fresh peripheral blood. CDR1 and CDR2 (germline): MNHEY, SMNVEV (reference sequence). V shed 3 bases, J shed 4 bases, and the junction held 3 bases outside the gene matches. The CDR3 is 15 amino acids. Study-level results: A model of 13 signatures distinguished ophthalmopathy from stable hyperthyroidism at under 90% sensitivity and 65% to 84% specificity. The study's model predicted ophthalmopathy progression at 70.59% sensitivity and 72% to 85% specificity.

V and J are TRBV27 and TRBJ2-7; TRBD2 matches at 13 bases. The sequencing sample was made of blood. This sequence originates from a young woman with Graves' ophthalmopathy. The CDR3 here is CASSLGLAGIYEQYF. In DNA, the CDR3 is TGTGCCAGCAGTTTGGGACTAGCGGGAATATACGAGCAGTACTTC.